This T cell receptor beta chain was retrieved from a study of blood T cell repertoires in COVID-19. The protocol was immunoSEQ multiplex PCR, while the TCRdb copy is restricted to in-frame clones and leaves out a portion. This sample yields a few hundred thousand clones, of which more than 75% are seen a single time; approximately 6.6% belongs to the top ten. The CDR3 length is 14 residues. V shed 3 bases and J 7 bases; nucleotides not matched to a gene: 4. CDR1 SGHTA and CDR2 FQGNSA come from the germline V gene. This clonotype originated in a woman aged 50 to 60 who had been exposed to COVID-19. The chain uses TRBV7-2 and TRBJ2-2, with TRBD1 identical over 8 bases. The source material was PBMCs or T cells enriched from blood (not recorded which). The CDR3 sequence is CASSFTQGVGELFF. In nucleotides, the CDR3 is TGTGCCAGCAGCTTCACACAGGGGGTCGGGGAGCTGTTTTTT.